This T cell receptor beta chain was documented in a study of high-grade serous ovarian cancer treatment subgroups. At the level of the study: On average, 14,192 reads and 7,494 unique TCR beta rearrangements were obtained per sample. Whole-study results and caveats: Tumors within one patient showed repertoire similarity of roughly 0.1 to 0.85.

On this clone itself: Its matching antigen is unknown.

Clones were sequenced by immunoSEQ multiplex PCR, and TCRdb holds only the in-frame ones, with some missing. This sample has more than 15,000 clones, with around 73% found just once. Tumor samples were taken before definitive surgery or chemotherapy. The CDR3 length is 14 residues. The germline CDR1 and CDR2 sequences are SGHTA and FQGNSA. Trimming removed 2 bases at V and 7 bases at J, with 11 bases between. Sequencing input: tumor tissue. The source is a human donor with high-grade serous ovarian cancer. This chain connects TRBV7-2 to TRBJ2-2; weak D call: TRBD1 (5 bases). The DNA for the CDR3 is TGTGCCAGCAGCTTATCCAGGGTTGGCGGGGAGCTGTTTTTT. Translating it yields CASSLSRVGGELFF.